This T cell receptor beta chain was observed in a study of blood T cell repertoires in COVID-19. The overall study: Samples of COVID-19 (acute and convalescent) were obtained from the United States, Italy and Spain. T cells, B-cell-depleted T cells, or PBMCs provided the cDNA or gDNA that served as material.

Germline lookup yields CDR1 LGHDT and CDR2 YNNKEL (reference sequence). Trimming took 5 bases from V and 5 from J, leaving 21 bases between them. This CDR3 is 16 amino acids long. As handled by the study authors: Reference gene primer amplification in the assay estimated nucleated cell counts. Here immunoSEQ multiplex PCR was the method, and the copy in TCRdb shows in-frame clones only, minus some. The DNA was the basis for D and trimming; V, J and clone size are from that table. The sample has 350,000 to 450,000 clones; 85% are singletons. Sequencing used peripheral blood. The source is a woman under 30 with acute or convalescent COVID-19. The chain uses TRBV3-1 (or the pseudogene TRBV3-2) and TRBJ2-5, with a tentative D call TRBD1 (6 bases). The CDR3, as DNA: TGTGCCAGCAGCAAAGGAGAATTTCCAGGGGTCGAGACCCAGTACTTC. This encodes CASSKGEFPGVETQYF.